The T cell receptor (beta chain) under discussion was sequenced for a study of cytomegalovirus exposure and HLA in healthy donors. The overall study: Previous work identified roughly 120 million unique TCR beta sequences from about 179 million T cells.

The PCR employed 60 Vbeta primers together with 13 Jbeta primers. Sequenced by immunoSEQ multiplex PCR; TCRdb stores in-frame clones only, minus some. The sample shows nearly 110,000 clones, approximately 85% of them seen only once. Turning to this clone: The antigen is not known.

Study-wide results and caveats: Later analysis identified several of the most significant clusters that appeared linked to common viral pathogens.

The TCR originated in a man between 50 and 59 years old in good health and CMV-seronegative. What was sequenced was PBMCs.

CDR3 nucleotide sequence: TGTGCCAGCAGCGTCGACAGGGGATTGAACACTGAAGCTTTCTTT. Protein product: CASSVDRGLNTEAFF. V and J are TRBV5-4 and TRBJ1-1; 8 bases fit TRBD1. The germline V gene encodes CDR1 SGHNT and CDR2 YYREEE (reference sequence). CDR3 length: 15 amino acids. V was pared by 4 bases and J by 0 bases, with 5 bases of the junction left unmatched.